What follows is one T cell receptor (beta chain) and its context. Antigen unknown. Clones were read by immunoSEQ multiplex PCR, and TCRdb kept only the in-frame ones, dropping some. The profile covers more than 85,000 clones, with around 80% appearing a single time and around 4.6% taken by the ten largest. This entry is derived from a study of T cell responses to AZD1222 COVID-19 vaccine. On the study more broadly: Pooling of second doses given at about 4 or about 12 weeks was done. Whole-study findings and limits: When two AZD1222 doses had been given, Spike-specific TCR breadth and depth rose. Per reports, nearly half of all spike-specific TCRs target regions that are unmutated in variants.

The source of this sequence is an adult in good health. This specimen was peripheral blood, taken on day 0 of AZD1222 vaccination.

DNA for the CDR3: TGTGCCAGCAGTACGGACAGTCTTGCTGAGCAGTTCTTC. Translated, it gives CASSTDSLAEQFF. V usage is TRBV6-6 and J usage is TRBJ2-1; D possibly corresponds to TRBD1 (6 bases). The V end lost 5 bases, the J end lost 9 bases, and 14 bases lay between the germline ends. In germline, CDR1 is MNHNY, CDR2 SVGAGI (reference sequence). CDR3 length: 13 amino acids.